A selection of T cell receptor beta chains follows, all from one sample in a study of T cell responses to AZD1222 COVID-19 vaccine. The table came from immunoSEQ multiplex PCR; TCRdb's copy has only in-frame clones and leaves some out. The data contain 95,000 to 100,000 clones, roughly 90% of them singletons. The sequencing here drew on peripheral blood, taken on day 0 of AZD1222 vaccination. These receptors all come from an adult in good health. CDR3s include the opening cysteine and the closing phenylalanine or tryptophan. A D gene is named only where the DNA matches it firmly. Clone size is not always given. Where it is, it says once, few, many or a class for expanded clones.

>TRBJ2-1|TRBV9|few|TRBD2
CASSVVDLVLAVQFF
TGTGCCAGCAGCGTTGTCGATCTCGTTCTAGCGGTGCAGTTCTTC
>TRBJ1-5|TRBV3-1/TRBV3-2|-|-
CASSQNSYSNQPQHF
TGTGCCAGCAGCCAAAACAGTTATAGCAATCAGCCCCAGCATTTT
>TRBJ2-6|TRBV9|-|-
CASSTSGANVLTF
TGTGCCAGCAGTACCTCTGGGGCCAACGTCCTGACTTTC
>TRBJ1-3|TRBV5-1|-|TRBD1
CASSIGTEGNTIYF
TGCGCCAGCAGCATCGGGACAGAAGGAAACACCATATATTTT
>TRBJ1-5|TRBV18|-|-
CASSPSPQLNQPQHF
TGTGCCAGCTCACCGAGCCCACAGCTCAATCAGCCCCAGCATTTT
>TRBJ2-2|TRBV9|few|-
CASSVVGWGPNTGELFF
TGTGCCAGCAGCGTAGTTGGATGGGGCCCGAACACCGGGGAGCTGTTTTTT
>TRBJ1-5|TRBV6-2/TRBV6-3|-|TRBD1
CASSWTGTGGIQPQHF
TGTGCCAGCAGTTGGACCGGGACAGGGGGCATTCAGCCCCAGCATTTT
>TRBJ1-4|TRBV7-9|-|-
CASSSSFRKGSEKLFF
TGTGCCAGCAGCTCATCATTCCGAAAGGGGAGCGAAAAACTGTTTTTT
>TRBJ1-2|TRBV19|-|TRBD1
CASSQDREAGYTF
TGTGCCAGTAGTCAAGACAGGGAGGCTGGCTACACCTTC
>TRBJ2-1|TRBV18|few|TRBD2
CASSPPRLAGGRSYNEQFF
TGTGCCAGCTCACCACCGAGGCTAGCGGGAGGGCGATCCTACAATGAGCAGTTCTTC
>TRBJ2-7|TRBV7-6|-|TRBD1
CASSLAPRTGNSYEQYF
TGTGCCAGCAGCTTAGCTCCTCGGACAGGCAACTCCTACGAGCAGTACTTC
>TRBJ1-2|TRBV28|-|-
CASSLVGAYGYTF
TGTGCCAGCAGTTTGGTAGGGGCCTATGGCTACACCTTC
>TRBJ2-1|TRBV5-1|-|TRBD2
CASSLPTSGGYNEQFF
TGCGCCAGCAGCTTACCTACTAGCGGGGGTTACAATGAGCAGTTCTTC
>TRBJ2-5|TRBV6-2/TRBV6-3|-|-
CASSWMGETQYF
TGTGCCAGCAGTTGGATGGGGGAGACCCAGTACTTC
>TRBJ2-3|TRBV5-1|-|TRBD2
CASSLVAGATDTQYF
TGCGCCAGCAGCTTGGTCGCGGGAGCTACAGATACGCAGTATTTT
>TRBJ2-5|TRBV7-2|-|-
CASSLGSAKETQYF
TGTGCCAGCAGCCTAGGTTCAGCTAAAGAGACCCAGTACTTC
>TRBJ2-4|TRBV7-9|-|TRBD1
CASSLTGGAKNIQYF
TGTGCCAGCAGCTTGACAGGGGGGGCCAAAAACATTCAGTACTTC
>TRBJ1-5|TRBV5-1|-|-
CASSLEGRNQPQHF
TGCGCCAGCAGCTTGGAAGGGAGGAATCAGCCCCAGCATTTT
>TRBJ1-4|TRBV7-9|-|-
CASSPRINEKLFF
TGTGCCAGCAGCCCGAGGATTAATGAAAAACTGTTTTTT
>TRBJ1-2|TRBV9|-|-
CASEEGGSGYTF
TGTGCCAGCGAGGAGGGGGGCTCTGGCTACACCTTC
>TRBJ2-1|TRBV18|-|TRBD2
CASSPETSGPPGNEQFF
TGTGCCAGCTCACCAGAGACTAGCGGACCCCCGGGAAATGAGCAGTTCTTC
>TRBJ2-7|TRBV6-2/TRBV6-3|few|-
CASSYTDTTYEQYF
TGTGCCAGCAGTTACACGGACACTACCTACGAGCAGTACTTC
>TRBJ1-5|TRBV7-8|-|-
CASSPQSNQPQHF
TGTGCCAGCAGCCCACAAAGCAATCAGCCCCAGCATTTT
>TRBJ2-3|TRBV27|-|-
CASSPLGGTDTQYF
TGTGCCAGCAGTCCCCTGGGCGGCACAGATACGCAGTATTTT
>TRBJ2-7|TRBV28|-|-
CASSLLGRQYF
TGTGCCAGCAGTTTATTGGGCAGACAGTACTTC
>TRBJ2-2|TRBV9|-|TRBD2
CASSVESSGRSTGELFF
TGTGCCAGCAGCGTAGAGTCTAGCGGGAGAAGCACCGGGGAGCTGTTTTTT
>TRBJ1-2|TRBV19|-|-
CASSEQGVSGYTF
TGTGCCAGTAGTGAACAGGGTGTGAGCGGCTACACCTTC
>TRBJ2-7|TRBV19|-|-
CASSIKGRPLYEQYF
TGTGCCAGTAGTATAAAGGGGCGCCCTCTCTACGAGCAGTACTTC
>TRBJ1-2|TRBV18|-|-
CASSPAGEANYGYTF
TGTGCCAGCTCACCAGCCGGTGAAGCTAACTATGGCTACACCTTC
>TRBJ2-3|TRBV6-4|-|TRBD2
CASRSSGGSDTQYF
TGTGCCAGCAGATCTAGCGGGGGATCGGATACGCAGTATTTT
>TRBJ2-7|TRBV6-2/TRBV6-3|-|TRBD2
CASSYSSSGGPYEQYF
TGTGCCAGCAGTTACTCTTCTAGCGGGGGGCCCTACGAGCAGTACTTC
>TRBJ1-2|TRBV19|-|-
CASSRRHLTAPAGYTF
TGTGCCAGTAGTCGTCGGCACCTGACAGCCCCCGCGGGCTACACCTTC
>TRBJ2-7|TRBV9|-|-
CASSVTGSSEQYF
TGTGCCAGCAGCGTTACGGGATCCTCGGAGCAGTACTTC
>TRBJ1-1|TRBV6-2/TRBV6-3|-|-
CASSYLGQNTEAFF
TGTGCCAGCAGTTACCTGGGACAGAACACTGAAGCTTTCTTT
>TRBJ2-2|TRBV12-5|-|TRBD2
CASGPAVSGRLNTGELFF
TGTGCTAGTGGTCCTGCCGTTAGCGGGAGGTTGAACACCGGGGAGCTGTTTTTT
>TRBJ2-2|TRBV4-3|once|-
CASSRRGTLAGELFF
TGCGCCAGCAGCCGCCGGGGGACACTCGCGGGGGAGCTGTTTTTT
>TRBJ2-2|TRBV18|-|-
CASSPPGGGELFF
TGTGCCAGCTCACCACCGGGTGGCGGGGAGCTGTTTTTT
>TRBJ2-7|TRBV7-3|-|TRBD1
CASSLGTGYAQYF
TGTGCCAGCAGCTTAGGGACAGGGTACGCGCAGTACTTC
>TRBJ2-1|TRBV10-3|-|-
CAISEGLAPEQFF
TGTGCCATCAGTGAGGGTCTAGCCCCGGAGCAGTTCTTC
>TRBJ2-2|TRBV4-1|-|TRBD1
CASSQAPGGLGELFF
TGCGCCAGCAGCCAAGCTCCAGGGGGCCTCGGGGAGCTGTTTTTT
>TRBJ1-2|TRBV7-9|-|-
CASSTATRTRDYGYTF
TGTGCCAGCAGCACCGCCACGCGAACACGAGACTATGGCTACACCTTC
>TRBJ2-1|TRBV2|-|TRBD2
CASSRGTSGVEEQFF
TGTGCCAGCAGTCGGGGGACTAGCGGGGTAGAGGAGCAGTTCTTC
>TRBJ2-1|TRBV4-3|-|TRBD2
CASSPTGTSSYNEQFF
TGCGCCAGCAGCCCGACCGGGACTAGTTCCTACAATGAGCAGTTCTTC
>TRBJ1-1|TRBV18|-|-
CASSRDTGIAEAFF
TGTGCCAGCTCAAGGGACACAGGGATAGCTGAAGCTTTCTTT
>TRBJ2-7|TRBV7-2|-|TRBD2
CASSGTSGSDYSYEQYF
TGTGCCAGCAGCGGGACTAGCGGGAGTGACTACTCCTACGAGCAGTACTTC
>TRBJ1-4|TRBV5-1|-|-
CASSAEALAANEKLFF
TGCGCCAGCAGCGCCGAGGCCCTTGCGGCTAATGAAAAACTGTTTTTT
>TRBJ1-1|TRBV5-6|-|-
CASSRDTNTEAFF
TGTGCCAGCAGCCGTGACACGAACACTGAAGCTTTCTTT
>TRBJ2-5|TRBV7-9|-|TRBD1
CASSPRDRGETQYF
TGTGCCAGCAGCCCCCGGGACAGGGGGGAGACCCAGTACTTC
>TRBJ1-3|TRBV27|once|TRBD1
CASSYKGADGNTIYF
TGTGCCAGCAGTTATAAGGGGGCGGATGGAAACACCATATATTTT
>TRBJ2-7|TRBV27|-|TRBD1
CASSRTGVGYEQYF
TGTGCCAGCAGCCGTACAGGGGTGGGATACGAGCAGTACTTC
>TRBJ2-5|TRBV5-5|-|TRBD1
CASSFGATGQGETQYF
TGTGCCAGCAGCTTCGGAGCGACAGGGCAAGGGGAGACCCAGTACTTC
>TRBJ2-7|TRBV6-5|-|TRBD2
CASTLAGGSGQYF
TGTGCCAGCACCCTAGCGGGAGGGAGCGGGCAGTACTTC
>TRBJ2-7|TRBV4-1|-|TRBD2
CASSQVGLAASGYF
TGCGCCAGCAGCCAAGTGGGACTAGCGGCTTCAGGGTACTTC
>TRBJ2-1|TRBV19|-|-
CASSNSDSGSYNEQFF
TGTGCCAGTAGTAATAGCGATAGCGGATCCTACAATGAGCAGTTCTTC
>TRBJ2-7|TRBV7-2|-|-
CASSLSQNSYEQYF
TGTGCCAGCAGCTTATCACAGAACTCCTACGAGCAGTACTTC
>TRBJ1-2|TRBV7-3|-|-
CASSPAPGAGIGYTF
TGTGCCAGCAGCCCGGCACCCGGGGCAGGGATTGGCTACACCTTC
>TRBJ2-1|TRBV20-1|-|-
CSASAVEAQNEQFF
TGCAGTGCTAGTGCCGTGGAGGCACAGAATGAGCAGTTCTTC
>TRBJ1-1|TRBV20-1|-|TRBD1
CSASYQGATEAFF
TGCAGTGCTAGTTATCAGGGGGCGACTGAAGCTTTCTTT
>TRBJ2-2|TRBV9|once|-
CASSVADSPGELFF
TGTGCCAGCAGCGTAGCGGACAGCCCCGGGGAGCTGTTTTTT